This T cell receptor beta chain was identified in a study of metastatic and nonmetastatic thyroid tumors. No patient had received any treatment before thyroid surgery. Per the authors' pipeline: The authors used CDR3 differences across clinicopathological groups to build a distant-metastasis classifier for papillary thyroid cancer. Via MiXCR, TCRdb re-called the PCR reads. Here the V and J calls rest on TCRdb's processing, not on the authors' analysis. Here the sample spans about 30,000 clones, about 4% being singletons. The material sequenced was blood. This clonotype originated in a female donor with papillary thyroid cancer or a benign thyroid nodule (not recorded which). Some clones in this sample may be carry-over from other donors' samples.

CDR3 in DNA: TGTGCCAGCAGTTACTCGATCCTACGGGGGCCGCCCTACGAGCAGTACTTC. Amino acid sequence: CASSYSILRGPPYEQYF. V is TRBV6-2 or TRBV6-3 and J is TRBJ2-7; the D gene could be TRBD1 or TRBD2 (6 bases each). CDR1 is MNHEY, CDR2 SVGEGT, per germline. The length of the CDR3 is 17 residues. Trimming took off 0 bases at V and 2 bases at J, with 17 bases between the two ends.